This note documents a single TCR beta chain sequence. Antigen specificity is unknown. The sample belongs to a study of CD8+CD57+ T cells in acquired aplastic anemia. Study-level information: Sorted CD4+ plus CD8+ cells gave DNA averaging around 3 ug. The average read count for CD4+ cells in healthy donors was 8.5 million to 12 million.

Whole-study results and caveats: Patients and controls shared nearly 30 CD8+ CDR3 sequences, highly expressed in patients.

Genomic DNA, the template, was used for profiling of the TCR beta VDJ and CDR3. TCRdb processed the reads anew with MiXCR; each CDR3 protein has one entry. The table has 150,000 to 200,000 distinct CDR3 sequences, about 47% seen once. CDR3 size: 16 residues. Between the trimmed V and J ends, which lost 7 bases and 6 bases, there was a span of 24 bases. The germline gives CDR1 LNHDA, CDR2 SQIVND (reference sequence). The genes are TRBV19 and TRBJ1-1, with D uncertain. The sequence was collected from a human donor in good health. Material: sorted CD4+, CD8+, or CD8+CD57+ T cells (not recorded which) from PBMCs. The CDR3 DNA reads as TGTGCCAGTACCTCGTATCTCTGGACTGACGGGGCTGAAGCTTTCTTT. It yields the protein CASTSYLWTDGAEAFF. Filled out from reference TRBV19 and TRBJ1-1, the complete variable domain reads DGGITQSPKYLFRKEGQNVTLSCEQNLNHDAMYWYRQDPGQGLRLIYYSQIVNDFQKGDIAEGYSVSREKKESFPLTVTSAQKNPTAFYLCASTSYLWTDGAEAFFGQGTRLTVV.